This T cell receptor beta chain appears in the sequencing data of a study of Ad26.COV2.S vaccination and SARS-CoV-2 variants. Study as a whole: Intramuscularly, Ad26.COV2.S was given either once or twice, 56 days apart.

Some clones are missing from TCRdb's copy, which holds only in-frame ones; the method was immunoSEQ multiplex PCR. The table records hundreds of thousands of clones, approximately 86% of them present only once. Trimming took 6 bases from V and 0 from J; bases not matched to a gene: 18. CDR3 size: 21 residues. The germline CDR1 and CDR2 sequences are LGHNA and YNFKEQ. Stated treatment: some 20 received Ad26.COV2.S at low or high dose, single or two shots; about 5 received placebo; per-sample allocation not given. Collection of the samples took place on day 63 after the first injection of vaccine or placebo.

The receptor was derived from a person between 18 and 59 years old who received the Ad26.COV2.S COVID-19 vaccine or a placebo. The input for sequencing was peripheral blood, taken in a trial of Ad26.COV2.S vaccine versus placebo. The chain employs TRBV4-2 and TRBJ2-1; 12 positions agree with TRBD2. The CDR3 nucleotides read TGTGCCAGCAGACAACTGGGTTCCCTAGCGGGGGGGCGGAGCTCCTACAATGAGCAGTTCTTC. This gives the protein CASRQLGSLAGGRSSYNEQFF.